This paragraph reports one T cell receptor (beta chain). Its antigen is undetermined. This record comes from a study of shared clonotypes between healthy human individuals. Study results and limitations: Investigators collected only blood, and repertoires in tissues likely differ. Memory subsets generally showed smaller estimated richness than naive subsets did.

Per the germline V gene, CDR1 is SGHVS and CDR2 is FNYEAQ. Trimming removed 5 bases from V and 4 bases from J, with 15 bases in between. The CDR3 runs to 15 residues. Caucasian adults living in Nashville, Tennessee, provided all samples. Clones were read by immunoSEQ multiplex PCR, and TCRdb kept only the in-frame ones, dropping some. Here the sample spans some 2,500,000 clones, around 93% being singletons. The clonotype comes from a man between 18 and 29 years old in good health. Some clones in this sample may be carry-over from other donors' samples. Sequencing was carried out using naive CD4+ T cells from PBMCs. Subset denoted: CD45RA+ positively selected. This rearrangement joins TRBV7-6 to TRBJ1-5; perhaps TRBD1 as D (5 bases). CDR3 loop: CASSREGKINQPQHF. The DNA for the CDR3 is TGTGCCAGCAGCCGAGAGGGGAAGATTAATCAGCCCCAGCATTTT.